Below, 26 T cell receptor beta chains from the same sample are listed, as sequenced in a study of blood T cell repertoires in COVID-19. Sequenced by immunoSEQ multiplex PCR; TCRdb stores in-frame clones only, minus some. The sample contains 180,000 or so clones, approximately 83% of which appear only once. Sequenced input: peripheral blood. The origin of the receptors is a man in his 60s with acute or convalescent COVID-19.

This chain links TRBV9 with TRBJ2-2, with D possibly matching TRBD1 (6 bases). Germline assignment: CDR1 SGDLS and CDR2 YYNGEE. This CDR3 spans 16 amino acids. V lost 2 bases and J 1 base, leaving 12 bases between the germline ends. CDR3 sequence: CASSVRRGGNTGELFF. CDR3 coding DNA: TGTGCCAGCAGCGTTCGGAGAGGGGGGAACACCGGGGAGCTGTTTTTT.

J is TRBJ1-2 and V is TRBV28; unclear D gene. CDR1 is MDHEN, CDR2 SYDVKM, per germline. The CDR3 covers 13 residues. V lost 4 bases to trimming and J lost 3 bases, with 9 bases between them. CDR3 sequence (DNA): TGTGCCAGCAGTTCAGGTGCCTACTATGGCTACACCTTC. Translation: CASSSGAYYGYTF.

J is TRBJ2-6 and V is TRBV4-3; 9 positions match TRBD1. Germline-derived CDR1 and CDR2 are LGHNA and YSLEER. The ends lost 6 bases at V and 0 bases at J; junction bases unmatched: 9. The CDR3 spans 18 residues. The CDR3: CASSQSQGASSGANVLTF. CDR3 coding DNA: TGCGCCAGCAGTCAATCACAGGGGGCGAGCTCTGGGGCCAACGTCCTGACTTTC.

Notes on this clone: Additional DNA sequences in this sample encode the identical CDR3. CDR3 loop: CASSLGQNTEAFF. The CDR3 DNA is TGTGCCAGCAGCTTGGGACAGAACACTGAAGCTTTCTTT. The chain combines TRBV7-2 with TRBJ1-1, with TRBD1 as a possible D gene (6 bases). The V gene's germline CDR1 is SGHTA and CDR2 FQGNSA. The V and J ends lost 3 bases and 1 base respectively, with 6 bases between them. The CDR3 is made up of 13 amino acids.

The chain joins TRBV6-5 to TRBJ2-7; D possibly corresponds to TRBD2 (6 bases). The CDR3 extends over 15 amino acids. Trimming left V 0 bases short and J 3 bases short, with 12 bases between. The germline V gene has CDR1 MNHEY and CDR2 SVGAGI. As DNA, the CDR3 is TGTGCCAGCAGTTACTCCCCGGGACTCATCTACGAGCAGTACTTC. Translation: CASSYSPGLIYEQYF.

The chain recombines TRBV3-1 (or the pseudogene TRBV3-2) with TRBJ2-3; TRBD1 matches 8 bases. This CDR3 spans 15 amino acids. The trim removed 4 bases at V and 1 base at J, leaving 4 bases unmatched. The germline CDR1 and CDR2 sequences are LGHDT and YNNKEL (reference sequence). CDR3 sequence reads: CASSRMTGGTDTQYF. The CDR3 bases are TGTGCCAGCAGCCGCATGACAGGGGGCACAGATACGCAGTATTTT.

J is TRBJ2-7 and V is TRBV6-5, with D perhaps TRBD2 (5 bases). Per germline, CDR1 MNHEY and CDR2 SVGAGI. V was shortened by 6 bases and J by 0 bases, with 12 bases between the two germline ends. The CDR3 runs to 14 residues. The CDR3 DNA is TGTGCCAGCAGCGTCCTGGACTCCTCCTACGAGCAGTACTTC. Translating it yields CASSVLDSSYEQYF.

This clone was seen just once. CDR3 nucleotides: TGTGCCAGCAGCCAAGATGGGGCTAGCGGGAGAAGGTCCTACAATGAGCAGTTCTTC. Residues: CASSQDGASGRRSYNEQFF. V and J are TRBV14 and TRBJ2-1; 10 nucleotides line up with TRBD2. V gave up 0 bases and J gave up 1 base; unmatched junction bases: 9. Germline CDR1 is SGHDN and CDR2 is FVKESK. The CDR3 sequence is 19 residues long.

The genes are TRBV6-4 and TRBJ2-1, with D maybe TRBD1 (6 bases). The CDR3 is 15 amino acids. V lost 4 bases and J lost 0, with 10 bases in between. In germline, CDR1 is MRHNA, CDR2 SNTAGT. This chain's CDR3 is CASSAEGGSYNEQFF. Here the CDR3 DNA reads TGTGCCAGCAGTGCGGAAGGGGGCTCCTACAATGAGCAGTTCTTC.

The rearrangement joins TRBV5-1 to TRBJ2-5; D is possibly TRBD2 (7 bases). Per the germline V gene, CDR1 is SGHRS and CDR2 is YFSETQ. The CDR3 covers 14 residues. Between the trimmed V and J ends, which lost 3 bases and 4 bases, there was a span of 13 bases. The CDR3 region is CASSSAGQGETQYF. The CDR3 DNA sequence: TGCGCCAGCAGCTCAGCGGGACAAGGAGAGACCCAGTACTTC.

V is TRBV28 and J is TRBJ2-4; D may be TRBD1 (6 bases). The CDR3 sequence is 13 residues long. The germline V gene encodes CDR1 MDHEN and CDR2 SYDVKM. V was pared by 2 bases and J by 6 bases, with 8 bases between. CDR3 sequence reads: CASSLGQLNIQYF. The CDR3 DNA is TGTGCCAGCAGTTTAGGACAGCTAAACATTCAGTACTTC.

The rearrangement links TRBV12-5 to TRBJ2-7; D perhaps matches TRBD2 (6 bases). This CDR3 spans 18 amino acids. CDR1 is LGHNT and CDR2 is FRNRAP in the germline V gene. With 0 bases removed from V and 4 bases from J, the gap between germline ends came to 22 bases. The DNA for the CDR3 is TGTGCTAGTGGTTTGGTACTCGGCGGGGCTAGCGCCTATTACGAGCAGTACTTC. This gives the protein CASGLVLGGASAYYEQYF.

The chain is built from TRBV19 and TRBJ2-2, with a weak D call TRBD1 (5 bases). Germline CDR1 reads LNHDA; CDR2 reads SQIVND (reference sequence). The ends were cut back, 7 bases at V and 6 bases at J, with 6 bases in the middle. This CDR3 comprises 11 residues. The CDR3 nucleotides are TGTGCCAGTAAAGGGGCCGGGGAGCTGTTTTTT. Protein product: CASKGAGELFF.

V is TRBV5-1 and J is TRBJ1-1; D gene unclear. CDR1 and CDR2 (germline): SGHRS, YFSETQ. The CDR3 runs 11 residues. Trimming cost V 5 bases and J 4 bases, with 6 bases left between them. The CDR3 DNA reads TGCGCCAGCAGTGAGGGCACTGAAGCTTTCTTT. Its protein is CASSEGTEAFF.

This chain connects TRBV27 to TRBJ2-2, with 11 positions matching TRBD2. CDR1 is MNHEY and CDR2 is SMNVEV in the germline V gene (reference sequence). The length of the CDR3 is 14 residues. Trimming cost V 5 bases and J 7 bases; bases outside gene matches: 3. The CDR3 bases are TGTGCCAGCAGTACTAGCGGGAGTGGCGGGGAGCTGTTTTTT. Translation: CASSTSGSGGELFF.

The chain has TRBV6-6 and TRBJ1-2, with TRBD1 as a possible D gene (5 bases). The CDR3 is 16 residues long. CDR1 is MNHNY, CDR2 SVGAGI, per germline (reference sequence). The V gene lost 5 bases and the J gene lost 3 bases, with 19 bases spanning the gap. The CDR3 coding sequence is TGTGCCAGCAGTCACAGCCGGGACTTCGGCGACTATGGCTACACCTTC. This codes for CASSHSRDFGDYGYTF.

This chain joins TRBV2 and TRBJ1-1; TRBD1 is a possible D gene (5 bases). Germline CDR1 reads SNHLY; CDR2 reads FYNNEI. The V and J ends lost 8 bases and 1 base respectively, with 8 bases between them. This CDR3 has 12 residues. Here the CDR3 reads CASAQGNTEAFF. For the CDR3, the DNA is TGTGCCAGCGCCCAGGGGAACACTGAAGCTTTCTTT.

In this sample, this clone turned up once. V and J are TRBV6-6 and TRBJ2-7, with 8 bases matching TRBD2. The ends lost 8 bases at V and 0 bases at J; junction bases unmatched: 9. This CDR3 has 15 amino acids. Germline assignment: CDR1 MNHNY and CDR2 SVGAGI (reference sequence). CDR3 DNA: TGTGCCAGCCGGGGGGGTTCGTCCAGCTCCTACGAGCAGTACTTC. Translated: CASRGGSSSSYEQYF.

This chain joins TRBV27 and TRBJ2-4; a possible D gene is TRBD2 (6 bases). This CDR3 region has 13 residues. The V end was cut by 10 bases, the J end by 3 bases, with 13 bases between. CDR1 and CDR2 (germline): MNHEY, SMNVEV (reference sequence). CDR3 bases: TGTGCCATCAGGGAGGTGGACAAAAACATTCAGTACTTC. It encodes CAIREVDKNIQYF.

This clone has only one observation. The rearrangement joins TRBV9 to TRBJ2-2, with D tentatively TRBD1 (6 bases). Germline CDR1 is SGDLS and CDR2 is YYNGEE. Trimming pared 0 bases from V and 1 base from J, leaving 7 bases between. This CDR3 spans 15 amino acids. CDR3 amino acids: CASSVARGNTGELFF. The CDR3 DNA sequence: TGTGCCAGCAGCGTAGCCAGGGGGAACACCGGGGAGCTGTTTTTT.

This clone was recorded once. The chain is built from TRBV13 and TRBJ2-5; 9 positions match TRBD2. The trim removed 0 bases at V and 5 bases at J, leaving 4 bases unmatched. The CDR3 has 15 residues. The germline gives CDR1 PRHDT, CDR2 FYEKMQ (reference sequence). CDR3 loop: CASSLGGLAMETQYF. CDR3 DNA sequence: TGTGCCAGCAGCTTAGGAGGACTAGCGATGGAGACCCAGTACTTC. The whole variable domain, remainder taken from reference TRBV13 and TRBJ2-5, is AAGVIQSPRHLIKEKRETATLKCYPIPRHDTVYWYQQGPGQDPQFLISFYEKMQSDKGSIPDRFSAQQFSDYHSELNMSSLELGDSALYFCASSLGGLAMETQYFGPGTRLLVL.

The chain links TRBV19 to TRBJ1-5, with D unclear. CDR1 and CDR2 from the germline V gene are LNHDA and SQIVND (reference sequence). The CDR3 covers 15 residues. The V gene lost 2 bases and the J gene lost 4 bases, with 12 bases spanning the gap. The CDR3 here is CASSITNLLNQPQHF. CDR3 in DNA: TGTGCCAGTAGTATAACTAATTTGCTAAATCAGCCCCAGCATTTT.

V is TRBV4-2 and J is TRBJ2-2; perhaps TRBD1 as D (5 bases). Germline V gives CDR1 LGHNA, CDR2 YNFKEQ. The CDR3 sequence is 15 residues long. The germline V and J ends were trimmed by 0 bases and 9 bases, with 14 bases remaining between them. In nucleotides, the CDR3 is TGTGCCAGCAGCCAAGATTTCCAGGGCCTACGGGAGCTGTTTTTT. Its translation is CASSQDFQGLRELFF.

The chain combines TRBV11-2 with TRBJ2-1, with D maybe TRBD2 (5 bases). Per germline, CDR1 SGHAT and CDR2 FQNNGV. This CDR3 is 16 amino acids long. Trimming removed 5 bases from V and 8 bases from J, with 22 bases in between. The CDR3 loop reads CASSRNTRLLFYEQFF. For the CDR3, the DNA is TGTGCCAGCAGCCGGAATACTAGATTACTTTTCTATGAGCAGTTCTTC.

The rearrangement uses TRBV9 and TRBJ2-1; D may be TRBD2 (6 bases). Germline V lookup: CDR1 SGDLS, CDR2 YYNGEE. The V end was cut by 4 bases, the J end by 4 bases, with 18 bases between. The CDR3 is made up of 16 amino acids. The DNA of the CDR3 is TGTGCCAGCAGCTTCCCGGAGGGTGTCAAGTACAATGAGCAGTTCTTC. Amino acids: CASSFPEGVKYNEQFF.

The chain combines TRBV4-2 with TRBJ1-5, with D perhaps matching TRBD1 (5 bases). V lost 1 base, J lost 7 bases, and 11 bases lay in between. Germline values: CDR1 LGHNA, CDR2 YNFKEQ. This CDR3 is 14 amino acids long. For the CDR3, the DNA is TGTGCCAGCAGCCAAGGGGGCGGAAGGCAGCCCCAGCATTTT. Translating it yields CASSQGGGRQPQHF.